The 30 T cell receptor beta chains below were found in one sample sequenced in a study of T cell responses to AZD1222 COVID-19 vaccine. Only in-frame clones appear in the TCRdb table, and some are missing; sequencing was by immunoSEQ multiplex PCR. This table has roughly 80,000 clones, approximately 90% appearing once. The sample was peripheral blood, taken on day 0 of MenACWY control vaccination. The receptors derive from an adult in good health.

This clone was observed a single time. The chain uses TRBV29-1 and TRBJ2-7; D remains ambiguous. Trimming left V 1 base short and J 3 bases short, with 10 bases between. Looked up from germline, CDR1 is SQVTM and CDR2 is ANQGSEA. The CDR3 covers 13 residues. The CDR3 reads CSVEGQKDYEQYF. The CDR3 DNA is TGCAGCGTTGAAGGACAAAAAGACTACGAGCAGTACTTC.

Comments on this clone: The same CDR3 is also encoded by other DNA sequences in this sample. The chain uses TRBV3-1 (or the pseudogene TRBV3-2) and TRBJ1-1, with unresolved D. Trimming cost V 0 bases and J 1 base, with 6 bases left between them. The CDR3 covers 14 residues. Germline loops: CDR1 LGHDT, CDR2 YNNKEL (reference sequence). This chain's CDR3 is CASSQEGWNTEAFF. CDR3 bases: TGTGCCAGCAGCCAAGAGGGTTGGAACACTGAAGCTTTCTTT.

The rearrangement joins TRBV27 to TRBJ2-1; TRBD1 aligns across 7 bases. CDR3 length: 15 amino acids. Per the germline V gene, CDR1 is MNHEY and CDR2 is SMNVEV (reference sequence). The V segment lost 10 bases and the J segment 9 bases; nucleotides outside the gene matches: 18. The CDR3 region has the DNA TGTGCCACCTCTAACAGGGGCGTCCCCCCTCCTGAGCAGTTCTTC. It encodes CATSNRGVPPPEQFF.

The V call is TRBV6-4, the J call TRBJ1-1; TRBD1 agrees at 8 bases. The CDR3 loop spans 15 amino acids. The V segment lost 6 bases and the J segment 3 bases; nucleotides outside the gene matches: 9. Looked up from germline, CDR1 is MRHNA and CDR2 is SNTAGT. The CDR3 sequence: CASSQTGEGYTEAFF. In nucleotides, the CDR3 is TGTGCCAGCAGCCAGACAGGGGAGGGGTACACTGAAGCTTTCTTT.

The CDR3 reads CASSLARTRYNEQFF. DNA for the CDR3: TGCGCCAGCAGCTTGGCCAGGACTAGGTACAATGAGCAGTTCTTC. V usage is TRBV5-1 and J usage is TRBJ2-1; 7 bases agree with TRBD2. The CDR3 runs 15 residues. Germline CDR1 reads SGHRS; CDR2 reads YFSETQ. Germline trimming cut 0 bases from V and 4 bases from J; bases unmatched to any gene: 4.

The chain is built from TRBV7-2 and TRBJ2-5; 11 bases match TRBD2. The CDR3 contains 18 residues. Germline V lookup: CDR1 SGHTA, CDR2 FQGNSA. The V gene end was trimmed by 1 base and the J gene end by 5 bases; junction bases not matched to a gene: 12. CDR3: CASSLDWLAGGVRETQYF. The CDR3 DNA reads TGTGCCAGCAGCTTAGACTGGCTAGCGGGAGGAGTTAGGGAGACCCAGTACTTC. Based on the CDR3 plus reference TRBV7-2 and TRBJ2-5, the full variable domain is GAGVSQSPSNKVTEKGKDVELRCDPISGHTALYWYRQSLGQGLEFLIYFQGNSAPDKSGLPSDRFSAERTGGSVSTLTIQRTQQEDSAVYLCASSLDWLAGGVRETQYFGPGTRLLVL.

J is TRBJ2-5 and V is TRBV3-1 (or the pseudogene TRBV3-2), with TRBD1 matching over 12 bases. V lost 5 bases, J lost 4 bases, and 11 bases stayed unmatched. Germline V gene lookup returns CDR1 LGHDT and CDR2 YNNKEL (reference sequence). The CDR3 is made up of 17 amino acids. CDR3: CASSDAGTGGERETQYF. The CDR3 DNA sequence: TGTGCCAGCAGCGACGCCGGGACAGGGGGCGAGCGAGAGACCCAGTACTTC.

The chain recombines TRBV21-1 with TRBJ2-7. TRBV21-1 is a documented pseudogene. This CDR3 contains 12 residues. CDR3 amino acids: CASSTTYYEQYF. As DNA, the CDR3 is TGTGCCAGCAGCACGACGTACTACGAGCAGTACTTC.

The V and J genes are TRBV20-1 and TRBJ2-7; D unclear. Trimming removed 4 bases from V and 4 bases from J, with 5 bases in between. The CDR3 runs to 10 residues. The germline V gene has CDR1 DFQATT and CDR2 SNEGSKA (reference sequence). The CDR3 is CSAKDYEQYF. CDR3 nucleotides: TGCAGTGCTAAGGATTACGAGCAGTACTTC.

This clone has just a few counts. V is TRBV5-1 and J is TRBJ1-2, with no clear D. Germline V lookup: CDR1 SGHRS, CDR2 YFSETQ. Trimming removed 0 bases from V and 3 bases from J, with 9 bases in between. The CDR3 length is 14 residues. CDR3 sequence: CASSLVDGDYGYTF. CDR3 in DNA: TGCGCCAGCAGCTTGGTTGACGGAGACTATGGCTACACCTTC. Complete variable domain (other parts from reference TRBV5-1 and TRBJ1-2): KAGVTQTPRYLIKTRGQQVTLSCSPISGHRSVSWYQQTPGQGLQFLFEYFSETQRNKGNFPGRFSGRQFSNSRSEMNVSTLELGDSALYLCASSLVDGDYGYTFGSGTRLTVV.

Written as DNA, the CDR3 is TGTGCCAGCTCACCACCGGACCCCAGGAAGGAAAAACTGTTTTTT. Amino acid sequence: CASSPPDPRKEKLFF. The chain uses TRBV18 and TRBJ1-4; no clear D. Germline V lookup: CDR1 KGHSH, CDR2 LQKENI. Trimming removed 0 bases at V and 8 bases at J, with 13 bases between. The CDR3 covers 15 residues.

The V call is TRBV28, the J call TRBJ1-2; TRBD1 might be the D (6 bases). V was clipped by 2 bases and J by 4 bases, with 20 bases between them. From germline, CDR1 is MDHEN and CDR2 SYDVKM. The CDR3 length is 17 residues. The CDR3 coding sequence is TGTGCCAGCAGTTTACCACCGGGACAACACCACTCCTATGGCTACACCTTC. Protein: CASSLPPGQHHSYGYTF.

J is TRBJ1-1 and V is TRBV5-6, with 9 bases matching TRBD1. This CDR3 is built from 13 residues. J lost 11 bases, V lost 4 bases, and 9 bases had no gene match. From germline, CDR1 is SGHDT and CDR2 YYEEEE. The CDR3 reads CASSRDRARGAFF. CDR3 nucleotide sequence: TGTGCCAGCAGCAGGGACAGGGCTAGAGGGGCTTTCTTT.

The chain employs TRBV3-1 (or the pseudogene TRBV3-2) and TRBJ2-3, with 11 bases aligning to TRBD2. Germline V CDR1 and CDR2: LGHDT, YNNKEL (reference sequence). The V segment lost 6 bases and the J segment 7 bases; nucleotides outside the gene matches: 9. CDR3 length: 15 amino acids. The CDR3 reads CASRPGTSGRNTQYF. CDR3 coding DNA: TGTGCCAGCAGACCCGGGACTAGCGGTCGGAATACGCAGTATTTT.

This clone was counted a single time. The chain combines TRBV6-5 with TRBJ2-1; TRBD1 aligns across 9 bases. The CDR3 runs 15 residues. The V gene's germline CDR1 is MNHEY and CDR2 SVGAGI. V lost 5 bases and J lost 4; bases outside the gene matches: 6. CDR3: CASSPTGGIYNEQFF. DNA for the CDR3: TGTGCCAGCAGTCCGACAGGGGGAATTTACAATGAGCAGTTCTTC.

This sequence joins TRBV30 and TRBJ1-6, with unresolved D. V lost 3 bases and J lost 2, with 8 bases in between. Germline V gives CDR1 GTSNPN, CDR2 SVGIG (reference sequence). The CDR3 is 14 amino acids. The CDR3 loop reads CAWREVTYNSPLHF. Written as DNA, the CDR3 is TGTGCCTGGAGGGAGGTTACCTATAATTCACCCCTCCACTTT.

The J gene is TRBJ2-7, the V gene TRBV28, with D tentatively TRBD1 (5 bases). This CDR3 region has 13 residues. Trimming cost V 1 base and J 5 bases, with 9 bases left between them. The germline gives CDR1 MDHEN, CDR2 SYDVKM. CDR3 DNA sequence: TGTGCCAGCAGTTTATCACAGGTCCACGAGCAGTACTTC. Protein sequence: CASSLSQVHEQYF. Full variable domain (remainder filled in from reference TRBV28 and TRBJ2-7): DVKVTQSSRYLVKRTGEKVFLECVQDMDHENMFWYRQDPGLGLRLIYFSYDVKMKEKGDIPEGYSVSREKKERFSLILESASTNQTSMYLCASSLSQVHEQYFGPGTRLTVT.

V is TRBV9 and J is TRBJ1-1; 8 nucleotides agree with TRBD1. The J segment lost 7 bases and the V segment lost 1 base, leaving 9 bases of the junction unmatched. This CDR3 is built from 15 residues. CDR1 is SGDLS, CDR2 YYNGEE, per germline. CDR3 in DNA: TGTGCCAGCAGCGTAACCGACAGGGGTGGGGGTGAAGCTTTCTTT. This codes for CASSVTDRGGGEAFF.

This chain joins TRBV19 and TRBJ2-3; D is ambiguous. CDR3 length: 14 amino acids. Looked up from germline, CDR1 is LNHDA and CDR2 is SQIVND (reference sequence). Trimming removed 6 bases from V and 3 bases from J, with 13 bases in between. This chain's CDR3 is CASRTTPLTDTQYF. As DNA, the CDR3 is TGTGCCAGTAGGACGACGCCACTAACAGATACGCAGTATTTT.

The V and J genes are TRBV5-4 and TRBJ2-5; D tentatively fits TRBD1 or TRBD2 (6 bases each). The germline V and J ends were trimmed by 2 bases and 4 bases, with 9 bases remaining between them. The CDR3 runs 13 residues. Germline V CDR1 and CDR2: SGHNT, YYREEE (reference sequence). In nucleotides, the CDR3 is TGTGCCAGCAGCTTCAAGGGGGGAGAGACCCAGTACTTC. Its translation is CASSFKGGETQYF.

DNA for the CDR3: TGTGCCAGCAGACAGGGGGCAAGTTCACCCCTCCACTTT. Encoded protein: CASRQGASSPLHF. V and J are TRBV2 and TRBJ1-6; 9 bases agree with TRBD1. Unmatched junction bases numbered 3, after V lost 6 bases and J lost 9 bases. The CDR3 has 13 residues. CDR1 and CDR2 from the germline V gene are SNHLY and FYNNEI.

Only one count was recorded for this clone. This chain links TRBV11-2 with TRBJ1-1; tentative D call: TRBD1 (5 bases). The CDR3 is 11 residues long. The germline V gene has CDR1 SGHAT and CDR2 FQNNGV. V was clipped by 5 bases and J by 5 bases, with 6 bases between them. CDR3 residues: CASSGGTEAFF. The CDR3 DNA sequence: TGTGCCAGCAGCGGGGGGACTGAAGCTTTCTTT. Full variable domain (outside the CDR3, taken from reference TRBV11-2 and TRBJ1-1): EAGVAQSPRYKIIEKRQSVAFWCNPISGHATLYWYQQILGQGPKLLIQFQNNGVVDDSQLPKDRFSAERLKGVDSTLKIQPAKLEDSAVYLCASSGGTEAFFGQGTRLTVV.

The rearrangement joins TRBV6-6 to TRBJ1-1; the D is unclear. V lost 10 bases, J lost 5 bases, and 20 bases lay in between. The germline gives CDR1 MNHNY, CDR2 SVGAGI (reference sequence). CDR3 length equals 14 residues. DNA of the CDR3: TGTGCCACTGGGGATTGGGCCCGAGGGACTGAAGCTTTCTTT. Translation: CATGDWARGTEAFF.

The chain has TRBV4-2 and TRBJ2-1; the match to TRBD2 covers 7 bases. Germline values: CDR1 LGHNA, CDR2 YNFKEQ. This CDR3 is 15 amino acids long. The V segment lost 1 base and the J segment 7 bases; nucleotides outside the gene matches: 7. For the CDR3, the DNA is TGTGCCAGCAGCCAAGTTGCGGGAGAGGTGAATGAGCAGTTCTTC. Encoded protein: CASSQVAGEVNEQFF.

The chain has TRBV10-3 and TRBJ2-7; 10 bases agree with TRBD1. V dropped 4 bases and J dropped 6; count of bases not matched to a gene: 6. The CDR3 is 14 amino acids. Germline V lookup: CDR1 ENHRY, CDR2 SYGVKD. CDR3 loop: CAISVPGQGPEQYF. The CDR3 DNA is TGTGCCATCAGTGTACCGGGACAGGGGCCCGAGCAGTACTTC.

This chain uses TRBV19 with TRBJ1-5, with TRBD1 identical over 10 bases. CDR1 is LNHDA, CDR2 SQIVND, per germline (reference sequence). Unmatched junction bases numbered 6, after V lost 10 bases and J lost 6 bases. The CDR3 contains 13 residues. In nucleotides, the CDR3 is TGTGCCACACGACAGGGGGCCGGTCAGCCCCAGCATTTT. As protein: CATRQGAGQPQHF.

The genes are TRBV10-3 and TRBJ1-5; the D gene is possibly TRBD1 (6 bases). Germline lookup yields CDR1 ENHRY and CDR2 SYGVKD. The V end lost 4 bases, the J end lost 6 bases, and 10 bases lay between the germline ends. The CDR3 extends over 13 amino acids. The CDR3 DNA reads as TGTGCCATCAGTGTAAAGGGGGGTCAGCCCCAGCATTTT. It yields the protein CAISVKGGQPQHF.

This clone has more than one count but fewer than ten. The CDR3 DNA sequence: TGTGCCAGCAGCTATTTCAATCAGCCCCAGCATTTT. Its protein product is CASSYFNQPQHF. The J gene is TRBJ1-5, the V gene TRBV5-8; the D is unclear. From germline, CDR1 is SGHTS and CDR2 YDEGEE. The CDR3 extends over 12 amino acids. Deletions cut 3 bases from V and 3 bases from J, with 4 bases between. The full variable domain, in which reference TRBV5-8 and TRBJ1-5 provide the parts outside the CDR3, is EAGVTQSPTHLIKTRGQQATLRCSPISGHTSVYWYQQALGLGLQFLLWYDEGEERNRGNFPPRFSGRQFPNYSSELNVNALELEDSALYLCASSYFNQPQHFGDGTRLSIL.

V is TRBV7-2 and J is TRBJ1-2, with D possibly TRBD1 on 5 matching bases. The V end was cut by 7 bases, the J end by 2 bases, with 11 bases between. CDR1 and CDR2 (germline): SGHTA, FQGNSA. The CDR3 runs 13 residues. The CDR3 nucleotides read TGTGCCAGCACCTGGGGGGGAAACTATGGCTACACCTTC. Its translation: CASTWGGNYGYTF.

CDR3 nucleotides: TGTGCCACCGGGGACGGGCAGTCGGTTGAAAAACTGTTTTTT. As protein: CATGDGQSVEKLFF. This sequence joins TRBV24-1 and TRBJ1-4, with TRBD1 as a possible D gene (5 bases). Trimming took off 9 bases at V and 7 bases at J, with 17 bases between the two ends. This CDR3 region has 14 residues. CDR1 and CDR2 (germline): KGHDR, SFDVKD.